This T cell receptor (beta chain) was identified during a study of beta chain features in type 1 diabetes. Only a few counts were recorded for this clone. Reverse transcription of all isolated RNA meant that expressed TCRB transcripts were sequenced. Data came from immunoSEQ multiplex PCR; TCRdb stores just in-frame clones and leaves some out. The table shows about 220,000 clones, with approximately 10% occurring only once. In germline, CDR1 is KGHSH, CDR2 LQKENI. The CDR3 totals 16 residues. J lost 2 bases, V lost 6 bases, and 11 bases had no gene match. Sequenced input: central memory CD4+ T cells from blood. This sequence was found in a man aged 18 to 29 in good health. The chain uses TRBV18 and TRBJ2-3, with TRBD1 matching over 7 bases. Written as DNA, the CDR3 is TGTGCCAGCTCGCAGGGGGACAGCTCCGTCACAGATACGCAGTATTTT. It translates to CASSQGDSSVTDTQYF.